This is a list of T cell receptor beta chains from one sample in a study of STAT5B mutations in CD4+ large granular lymphocyte leukemia. The table came from immunoSEQ multiplex PCR; TCRdb's copy has only in-frame clones and leaves some out. The sample records approximately 33,000 clones, about 91% being singletons. Material: CD4+ T cells from blood buffy coats. Source of these receptors: a human donor in good health. Each CDR3 is given with its conserved first and last residue. Fields, in order: D gene, V gene, J gene, CDR3 DNA, CDR3 protein. D genes are given only for firm matches.

>.|TRBV10-3|TRBJ2-5
TGTGCCATCAGTGTAGGGGTTGGGACCCAGTACTTC
CAISVGVGTQYF
>.|TRBV5-1|TRBJ2-3
TGCGCCAGCAGCATCCAAGGACAGTGGTTAAGTATTGGTGGCACAGATACGCAGTATTTT
CASSIQGQWLSIGGTDTQYF
>.|TRBV18|TRBJ2-7
TGTGCCAGCTCACAAACCTACGAGCAGTACTTC
CASSQTYEQYF
>.|TRBV7-2|TRBJ2-4
TGTGCCAGCAGCCCCGACCTGACCAAAAACATTCAGTACTTC
CASSPDLTKNIQYF
>.|TRBV6-6|TRBJ1-1
TGTGCCATTAAAGAGGGGGGGAACACTGAAGCTTTCTTT
CAIKEGGNTEAFF
>.|TRBV11-2|TRBJ2-7
TGTGCCAGCAGCTTAGACCGACAGAGATACTACGAGCAGTACTTC
CASSLDRQRYYEQYF
>.|TRBV5-4|TRBJ1-5
TGTGCCAGCAGCTTGGCGGGGGCGTTGGGCAATCAGCCCCAGCATTTT
CASSLAGALGNQPQHF
>.|TRBV2|TRBJ2-1
TGTGCCAGCGGGGGTGACAGTAAGCAGTTCTTC
CASGGDSKQFF
>TRBD2|TRBV7-2|TRBJ2-7
TGTGCCAGCAGTTCTAGCGGCTACGAGCAGTACTTC
CASSSSGYEQYF
>TRBD1|TRBV7-2|TRBJ2-2
TGTGCCAGCAGCTTAAAGGGGGCTAACACCGGGGAGCTGTTTTTT
CASSLKGANTGELFF
>TRBD2|TRBV9|TRBJ2-3
TGTGCCAGCAGCGTTAGCGGGACCTCTCAGTCGGGCACAGATACGCAGTATTTT
CASSVSGTSQSGTDTQYF
>.|TRBV7-9|TRBJ2-7
TGTGCCAGCAGCTTTTCGGGCTACGAGCAGTACTTC
CASSFSGYEQYF
>.|TRBV7-2|TRBJ1-2
TGTGCCAGCAGCTTAGAGAAACCAATCTTC
CASSLEKPIF
>.|TRBV19|TRBJ1-2
TGTGCCAGTAGTATATCGGCAGCGACCTTCTATGGCTACACCTTC
CASSISAATFYGYTF
>.|TRBV11-2|TRBJ2-3
TGTGCCAGCTCAACGGGGGATACGCAGTATTTT
CASSTGDTQYF
>.|TRBV6-1|TRBJ1-4
TGTGCCAGCAGTGATGGGGGAACTAATGAAAAACTGTTTTTT
CASSDGGTNEKLFF
>.|TRBV5-6|TRBJ1-1
TGTGCCAGCAGCTTGGCTTGGGGAACCATGAACACTGAAGCTTTCTTT
CASSLAWGTMNTEAFF
>.|TRBV6-1|TRBJ1-1
TGTGCCAGCAGCCTCCTTCGGGGGGACACTGAAGCTTTCTTT
CASSLLRGDTEAFF
>.|TRBV5-1|TRBJ2-3
TGCGCCAGCAGCTTCCAGGGGGGCGGCGCAGATACGCAGTATTTT
CASSFQGGGADTQYF
>TRBD2|TRBV2|TRBJ2-1
TGTGCCAGCAAAAGGACTAGCGGCTACAATGAGCAGTTCTTC
CASKRTSGYNEQFF